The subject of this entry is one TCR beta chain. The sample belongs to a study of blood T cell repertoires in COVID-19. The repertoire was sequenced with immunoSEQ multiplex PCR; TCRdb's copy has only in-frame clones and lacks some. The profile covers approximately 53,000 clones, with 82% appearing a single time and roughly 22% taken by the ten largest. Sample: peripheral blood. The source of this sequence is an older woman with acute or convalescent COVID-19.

CDR3 amino acids: CASSPGGTDEKLFF. For the CDR3, the DNA is TGTGCCAGCAGTCCTGGGGGGACGGATGAAAAACTGTTTTTT. The genes are TRBV2 and TRBJ1-4; D possibly corresponds to TRBD1 (5 bases). The CDR3 loop spans 14 amino acids. Germline CDR1 reads SNHLY; CDR2 reads FYNNEI. V lost 5 bases, J lost 6 bases, and 13 bases lay in between.